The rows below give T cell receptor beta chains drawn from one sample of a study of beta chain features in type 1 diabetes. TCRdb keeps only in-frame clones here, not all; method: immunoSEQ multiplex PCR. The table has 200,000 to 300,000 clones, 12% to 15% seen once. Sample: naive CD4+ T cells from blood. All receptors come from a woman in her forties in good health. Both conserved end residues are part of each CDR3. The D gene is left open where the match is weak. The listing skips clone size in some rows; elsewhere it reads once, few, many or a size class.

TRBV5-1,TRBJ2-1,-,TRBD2,CASSWGTSNNEQFF,TGCGCCAGCAGCTGGGGGACTAGTAACAATGAGCAGTTCTTC
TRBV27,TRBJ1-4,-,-,CASSRQAVATNEKLFF,TGTGCCAGCAGTAGACAGGCCGTGGCAACTAATGAAAAACTGTTTTTT
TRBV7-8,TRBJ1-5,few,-,CASSLVGGDQPQHF,TGTGCCAGCAGCTTAGTAGGGGGAGATCAGCCCCAGCATTTT
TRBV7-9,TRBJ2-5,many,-,CASGREEETQYF,TGTGCCAGCGGCAGGGAGGAGGAGACCCAGTACTTC
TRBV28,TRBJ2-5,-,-,CASSSSGLGETQYF,TGTGCCAGCAGTAGTTCTGGGCTGGGCGAGACCCAGTACTTC
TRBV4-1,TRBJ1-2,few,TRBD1,CASSQEFIQGIGGYTF,TGCGCCAGCAGCCAAGAATTTATACAGGGGATAGGAGGCTACACCTTC
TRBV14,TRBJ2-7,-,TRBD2,CASSQPGLALYEQYF,TGTGCCAGCAGCCAACCCGGACTAGCACTCTACGAGCAGTACTTC
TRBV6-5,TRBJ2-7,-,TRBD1,CASSTDRGMEQYF,TGTGCCAGCAGCACGGACAGGGGAATGGAGCAGTACTTC
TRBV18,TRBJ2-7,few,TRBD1,CASSPGQTRTYEQYF,TGTGCCAGCTCACCGGGACAGACCAGAACCTACGAGCAGTACTTC
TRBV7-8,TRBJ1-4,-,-,CASSLGRQQANEKLFF,TGTGCCAGCAGCTTAGGACGTCAACAGGCGAATGAAAAACTGTTTTTT
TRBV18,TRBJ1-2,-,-,CASSPAANYGYTF,TGTGCCAGCTCACCCGCAGCGAACTATGGCTACACCTTC
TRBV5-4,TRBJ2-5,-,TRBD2,CASSLRGGQETQYF,TGTGCCAGCAGCTTACGCGGGGGCCAAGAGACCCAGTACTTC
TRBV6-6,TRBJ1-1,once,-,CASTVGPMNTEAFF,TGTGCCAGCACCGTGGGGCCGATGAACACTGAAGCTTTCTTT
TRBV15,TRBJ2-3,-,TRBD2,CATSRGGLAGGRDTQYF,TGTGCCACCAGCAGAGGGGGACTAGCGGGGGGCAGAGATACGCAGTATTTT
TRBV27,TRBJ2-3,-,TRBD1,CASAWAGGPDTQYF,TGTGCCAGTGCCTGGGCAGGGGGCCCAGATACGCAGTATTTT
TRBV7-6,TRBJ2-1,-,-,CASRLAGSFGEQFF,TGTGCCAGCAGGTTGGCGGGGAGCTTTGGTGAGCAGTTCTTC
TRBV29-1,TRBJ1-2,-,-,CSVEDRTVYGYTF,TGCAGCGTTGAAGATAGGACAGTCTATGGCTACACCTTC
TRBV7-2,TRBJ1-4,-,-,CASSPRRVGEKLFF,TGTGCCAGCAGCCCGAGGAGGGTCGGTGAAAAACTGTTTTTT
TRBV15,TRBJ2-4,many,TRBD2,CATSAEKTSGGYIQYF,TGTGCCACCAGCGCCGAGAAGACTAGCGGGGGGTACATTCAGTACTTC
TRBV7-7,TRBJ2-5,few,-,CASSLADPAGTQYF,TGTGCTAGCAGCTTAGCGGACCCCGCGGGGACCCAGTACTTC
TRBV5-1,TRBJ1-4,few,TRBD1,CASRQGDEKLFF,TGCGCCAGTAGACAGGGAGATGAAAAACTGTTTTTT
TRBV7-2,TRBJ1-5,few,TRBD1,CASSRWATGSNQPQHF,TGTGCCAGCAGCCGATGGGCGACAGGGAGCAATCAGCCCCAGCATTTT
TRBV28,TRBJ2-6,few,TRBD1,CASSFITGVGANVLTF,TGTGCCAGCAGTTTCATTACAGGGGTCGGGGCCAACGTCCTGACTTTC
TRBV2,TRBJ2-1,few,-,CASSERPTGNNEQFF,TGTGCCAGCAGCGAACGGCCAACAGGGAACAATGAGCAGTTCTTC
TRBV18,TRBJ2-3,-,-,CASSPDYTDTQYF,TGTGCCAGCTCACCTGACTACACAGATACGCAGTATTTT
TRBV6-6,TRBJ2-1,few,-,CAIQTGWNEQFF,TGTGCCATCCAAACAGGGTGGAATGAGCAGTTCTTC
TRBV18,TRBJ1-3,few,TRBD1,CASSPGQGASLGNTIYF,TGTGCCAGCTCACCAGGACAGGGGGCTTCCCTCGGAAACACCATATATTTT
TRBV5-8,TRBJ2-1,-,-,CASSWRGGQFF,TGTGCCAGCAGCTGGAGGGGAGGGCAGTTCTTC
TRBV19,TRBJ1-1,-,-,CASSGQGYTEAFF,TGTGCCAGTAGCGGTCAGGGGTACACTGAAGCTTTCTTT
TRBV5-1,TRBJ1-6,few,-,CASSFYRVDGSSYNSPLHF,TGCGCCAGCAGCTTCTACAGGGTCGACGGAAGCTCCTATAATTCACCCCTCCACTTT
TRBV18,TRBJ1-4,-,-,CASSPGTYLEKLFF,TGTGCCAGCTCACCCGGGACATACCTTGAAAAACTGTTTTTT